Below, one TCR beta chain is given with its context. Its antigen is unknown. The sample holds no much larger clone one base away, and base qualities are not on file. These data belong to a study of cytomegalovirus exposure and HLA in healthy donors (dated by TCRdb to 2015 to 2018). With respect to the entire study: A later analysis indicated that the 95 to 150 validation repertoires were generated on the platform also employed for the 700 or so repertoires of the first cohort. The study aimed to test whether cataloging public T cell receptors could reveal signatures of past pathogen exposure. Besides the first cohort of about 730 subjects, a separate validation cohort made up of around 120 different subjects was used. The study combined high-throughput TCR immunosequencing, statistical association of individual TCRs with disease status, and machine learning to predict cytomegalovirus infection status.

Based on the germline V gene (reference sequence), the CDR1 and CDR2 sequences are LNHNV and YYDKDF. V loses 1 base, J loses 2 bases, and the germline ends lie 9 bases apart. The cysteine opens and the phenylalanine closes a CDR3 of 15 amino acids. The entry retains the CDR3 DNA only, 45 bases that are in frame from base 1. The receptor library was made with the immunoSEQ multiplex PCR assay. Per the source publication's procedure: A statistical classification framework was built to diagnose cytomegalovirus status from the catalog of TCR beta chain sequences. TCRdb took over this immuneACCESS table, retaining in-frame rearrangements with V and J assigned. Such tables are incomplete; in checked studies, under half of the missing clones stem from an unresolved V gene, and the remainder is unexplained. V and J calls plus clone size are reproduced from that table; the DNA served to infer D and trimming. A total of around 93,000 clones appear in this sample, around 85% of them only once. Roughly 20% of the sample rests with the top ten.

Broader findings and caveats from the paper: The study gave a list of more than 150 TCR beta chains associated with cytomegalovirus. The classifier was reported to diagnose cytomegalovirus status with high specificity and sensitivity in both the original and validation cohorts. While some public TCRs were present in many individuals, most TCR sequences turned up only very rarely across donors. A later analysis lacked HLA typing for the validation cohort, so it scored co-occurrence in that cohort across all 120 or so repertoires. Of the cluster scores, roughly 95% were above 0 in a later analysis, which found that TCRs clustered in the first cohort also tended to co-occur in the approximately 120 validation repertoires. It was suggested by the authors that the approach could potentially be generalized to other disease states and immunological phenotypes. A few of the identified cytomegalovirus-associated TCR beta chains were confirmed in vitro to be specific for cytomegalovirus antigens.

The donors belonged to the validation cohort of around 120 subjects, which was separate from the roughly 700-subject first cohort. Sequencing was performed on PBMCs. The TCR sequence derives from a young man in good health and CMV-seropositive. The V gene is TRBV15 and the J gene is TRBJ2-1; perhaps TRBD2 is the D gene, with 5 bases matching. For the CDR3, the sequence is CATSRGGETYNEQFF. The bases read TGTGCCACCAGCAGAGGGGGAGAAACCTACAATGAGCAGTTCTTC.